This is a list of T cell receptor beta chains from one sample in a study of T cell responses to AZD1222 COVID-19 vaccine. Measured with immunoSEQ multiplex PCR; TCRdb has only the in-frame clones, and not every one. The sample has about 100,000 clones; about 86% are singletons. Sequences were derived from peripheral blood, sampled on day 0 of AZD1222 vaccination. The receptors derive from an adult in good health. Each CDR3 is given without its conserved first and last residue. Size tells how often a clone was seen (once, few, many) or the class of an expanded clone, and some rows leave it out.

v_call	clone_size	cdr3_aa
TRBV5-1	.	ASSLRVGQGNYEQY
TRBV7-9	.	ASSPARTGANTEAF
TRBV7-3	.	ASSRQGSRTYNEQF
TRBV6-5	.	ASSRTLPSGNTIY
TRBV3-1/TRBV3-2	.	ASSQGRGRSEKLF
TRBV7-2	.	ASSPTGAPNQPQH
TRBV7-3	.	ASSPTGVEQPQH
TRBV2	.	ASSPLKGVRNQPQH
TRBV19	.	ASSKGAGDNEQF
TRBV19	.	ASSTGQGARGNTIY
TRBV25-1	.	ASSEFGRDGYT
TRBV29-1	.	SALTGVGQPQH
TRBV5-1	.	ASSLAGVGNQPQH
TRBV5-1	.	ASSSQPSGTEETQY
TRBV5-1	.	ASSLNGVDYGYT
TRBV21-1	.	ASSRSRDREGSNQPQH
TRBV25-1	.	ASTMTGYNSPLH
TRBV28	few	ASSFVAGTDTQY
TRBV12-3/TRBV12-4	.	ASRATVNYGYT
TRBV5-1	.	ASSSTGDDYGYT
TRBV18	.	ASSPVLNTEAF
TRBV18	.	ASSPWTGGEDGYT